These 32 T cell receptor beta chains came from one sample sequenced in a study of early T cells in non-severe SARS-CoV-2 infection. In TCRdb, the 5' RACE reads were re-called with MiXCR into one record per CDR3 protein. Of tens of thousands of distinct CDR3 sequences in the sample, 5% to 7.5% were seen once. Sequenced here: whole blood, sampled at baseline. Every receptor here comes from an adult who was a healthcare worker with PCR-confirmed SARS-CoV-2 infection or an uninfected control (not recorded which).

The rearrangement uses TRBV18 and TRBJ1-1, with unresolved D. Trimming pared 2 bases from V and 0 bases from J, leaving 10 bases between. This CDR3 has 15 amino acids. CDR1 KGHSH and CDR2 LQKENI come from the germline V gene. The CDR3 is CASSPNERMNTEAFF. For the CDR3, the DNA is TGTGCCAGCTCACCAAACGAGCGTATGAACACTGAAGCTTTCTTT.

Details on this clonotype: One end of the junction is discordant with germline, which a read error may explain. V usage is TRBV20-1 and J usage is TRBJ1-2; 8 bases agree with TRBD1. Per the germline V gene, CDR1 is DFQATT and CDR2 is SNEGSKA (reference sequence). The CDR3 has 15 residues. The CDR3 DNA follows: TGCAGTACTAGAGGCGGGACAGGCTCTAACTATGGCTACACCTTC. This gives the protein CSTRGGTGSNYGYTF.

This clonotype was seen repeatedly, ten times or more. J is TRBJ2-3 and V is TRBV7-6; D is unresolved. With 6 bases removed from V and 0 bases from J, the gap between germline ends came to 13 bases. The germline gives CDR1 SGHVS, CDR2 FNYEAQ. The CDR3 spans 15 residues. CDR3 bases: TGTGCCAGCAGACCCTACGTCACTAGCACAGATACGCAGTATTTT. The encoded protein is CASRPYVTSTDTQYF.

This clonotype was seen at least ten times. CDR3 region: CASRRGSYEQYF. CDR3 bases: TGTGCCAGCAGACGTGGGTCCTACGAGCAGTACTTC. This chain links TRBV6-5 with TRBJ2-7, with D unresolved. Per germline, CDR1 MNHEY and CDR2 SVGAGI. The CDR3 sequence is 12 residues long. V lost 6 bases to trimming and J lost 1 base, with 7 bases between them.

The CDR3 region has the DNA TGTGCCAGCTCACCTACATTCATGGCAGGGACGGATGAGCAGTTCTTC. This encodes CASSPTFMAGTDEQFF. This chain connects TRBV18 to TRBJ2-1; D possibly uses TRBD1 or TRBD2 (5 bases each). The germline gives CDR1 KGHSH, CDR2 LQKENI. The V end was cut by 3 bases, the J end by 8 bases, with 20 bases between. The CDR3 runs to 16 residues.

This clonotype was observed a few times. The rearrangement links TRBV7-6 to TRBJ2-7; a possible D gene is TRBD1 (6 bases). The CDR3 length is 13 residues. Germline-derived CDR1 and CDR2 are SGHVS and FNYEAQ. V was clipped by 8 bases and J by 0 bases, with 11 bases between them. DNA for the CDR3: TGTGCCAGCCGACAGGTATCCTCCTACGAGCAGTACTTC. This codes for CASRQVSSYEQYF.

J is TRBJ1-4 and V is TRBV7-2; no clear D. This CDR3 comprises 13 residues. Germline V lookup: CDR1 SGHTA, CDR2 FQGNSA. V was pared by 5 bases and J by 1 base, with 5 bases between. CDR3 sequence (DNA): TGTGCCAGCAGCACCAGAACTAATGAAAAACTGTTTTTT. Translating gives CASSTRTNEKLFF.

There are many counts of this clonotype. The chain is built from TRBV24-1 and TRBJ2-5; D unclear. The V end lost 4 bases, the J end lost 4 bases, and 9 bases lay between the germline ends. The germline V gene has CDR1 KGHDR and CDR2 SFDVKD. This CDR3 spans 13 amino acids. CDR3 amino acids: CATSDHPRETQYF. The CDR3 coding sequence is TGTGCCACCAGTGACCACCCGAGAGAGACCCAGTACTTC.

By its share, this clonotype is large. The chain has TRBV27 and TRBJ2-7, with D possibly TRBD2 on 5 matching bases. The CDR3 covers 13 residues. V was pared by 5 bases and J by 3 bases, with 11 bases between. Germline assignment: CDR1 MNHEY and CDR2 SMNVEV (reference sequence). CDR3 sequence: CASSTRTGYEQYF. As DNA, the CDR3 is TGTGCCAGCAGTACTAGGACGGGCTACGAGCAGTACTTC.

Ten or more counts support this clonotype. This chain joins TRBV5-4 and TRBJ2-2; D unresolved. CDR3 length: 19 amino acids. Per germline, CDR1 SGHNT and CDR2 YYREEE (reference sequence). Trimming took 4 bases from V and 0 from J, leaving 22 bases between them. The CDR3 reads CASSHGLFSVTTNTGELFF. CDR3 in DNA: TGTGCCAGCAGCCATGGTCTTTTCTCGGTAACTACGAACACCGGGGAGCTGTTTTTT.

The rearrangement joins TRBV30 to TRBJ2-3; no firm D call. The CDR3 length is 13 residues. The germline V gene encodes CDR1 GTSNPN and CDR2 SVGIG (reference sequence). Trimming took off 0 bases at V and 14 bases at J, with 18 bases between the two ends. CDR3 sequence: CAWSVRWIAPPYF. The CDR3 DNA reads TGTGCCTGGAGTGTACGTTGGATAGCCCCGCCGTATTTT.

This clonotype showed up many times. The chain carries TRBV5-1 and TRBJ1-2; D unclear. V was trimmed by 4 bases and J by 0 bases, leaving 13 bases between them. The length of the CDR3 is 15 residues. The germline V gene has CDR1 SGHRS and CDR2 YFSETQ. The CDR3 loop reads CASSPRQAANYGYTF. The CDR3 region has the DNA TGCGCCAGCAGCCCGCGTCAAGCAGCTAACTATGGCTACACCTTC.

The V gene is TRBV7-7, the J gene TRBJ2-2; D is uncertain. This CDR3 is 12 amino acids long. CDR1 and CDR2 from the germline V gene are SSHAT and FNYEAQ (reference sequence). The V gene lost 3 bases and the J gene lost 6 bases, with 5 bases spanning the gap. Here the CDR3 reads CASSLTAGELFF. CDR3 bases: TGTGCCAGCAGCTTGACGGCCGGGGAGCTGTTTTTT.

This clonotype was picked up many times. The chain carries TRBV4-2 and TRBJ1-1, with D unclear. This CDR3 has 13 residues. The germline CDR1 and CDR2 sequences are LGHNA and YNFKEQ. V lost 11 bases to trimming and J lost 5 bases, with 18 bases between them. The CDR3 protein is CAYSIVVGTEAFF. DNA for the CDR3: TGTGCCTACTCTATCGTTGTGGGGACTGAAGCTTTCTTT.

This clonotype appeared many times. V is TRBV12-3 or TRBV12-4 and J is TRBJ1-3; unclear D gene. V lost 3 bases and J 6 bases, leaving 18 bases between the germline ends. This CDR3 region has 16 residues. The CDR3 DNA is TGTGCCAGCAGTTTTTATCGGGGAAGGAAAGAAAACACCATATATTTT. Residues: CASSFYRGRKENTIYF.

In this sample, this clonotype turned up a few times. The genes are TRBV28 and TRBJ2-3; D remains unclear. The length of the CDR3 is 14 residues. Trimming pared 5 bases from V and 8 bases from J, leaving 17 bases between. CDR1 is MDHEN, CDR2 SYDVKM, per germline. CDR3 protein: CASSRAPLRSTQYF. For the CDR3, the DNA is TGTGCCAGCAGTCGGGCCCCCTTAAGGAGTACGCAGTATTTT. Looking up the rest from reference TRBV28 and TRBJ2-3 gives the full variable domain: DVKVTQSSRYLVKRTGEKVFLECVQDMDHENMFWYRQDPGLGLRLIYFSYDVKMKEKGDIPEGYSVSREKKERFSLILESASTNQTSMYLCASSRAPLRSTQYFGPGTRLTVL.

The chain uses TRBV10-2 and TRBJ2-7; the D gene is possibly TRBD2 (5 bases). Germline V gene data show CDR1 as WSHSY and CDR2 as SAAADI. Trimming removed 2 bases at V and 3 bases at J, with 5 bases between. The CDR3 has 12 amino acids. This chain's CDR3 is CASSEAGYEQYF. CDR3 nucleotides: TGCGCCAGCAGTGAGGCGGGCTACGAGCAGTACTTC.

This clonotype was picked up many times. The chain combines TRBV5-1 with TRBJ2-7; D not resolved. The CDR3 runs 14 residues. Looked up from germline, CDR1 is SGHRS and CDR2 is YFSETQ. Trimming left V 1 base short and J 1 base short, with 9 bases between. The chain's CDR3 is CASSLRDGSYEQYF. CDR3 DNA sequence: TGCGCCAGCAGCTTGAGAGACGGTTCCTACGAGCAGTACTTC.

Note on this clonotype: One end of the junction varies from germline; a read error may be responsible. The J gene is TRBJ1-3, the V gene TRBV4-3, with D possibly TRBD1 on 5 matching bases. This CDR3 is built from 17 residues. The V gene's germline CDR1 is LGHNA and CDR2 YSLEER. CDR3 DNA: TGCGCCAGCAGCCAAGATCTGATAGGGGCTTTTGGAAACCCCATATATTTT. Its translation: CASSQDLIGAFGNPIYF.

This clonotype was seen more than once but under ten times. J is TRBJ2-7 and V is TRBV2; possibly TRBD1 for D (5 bases). V was clipped by 7 bases and J by 0 bases, with 10 bases between them. The CDR3 spans 13 residues. Germline V lookup: CDR1 SNHLY, CDR2 FYNNEI. For the CDR3, the DNA is TGTGCCAGCAAGGGGCAGGCCTCCTACGAGCAGTACTTC. Its protein product is CASKGQASYEQYF.

CDR3 loop: CASQTGFDTGELFF. CDR3 nucleotides: TGTGCCAGCCAAACAGGGTTTGACACCGGGGAGCTGTTTTTT. The genes are TRBV28 and TRBJ2-2, with D possibly matching TRBD1 (6 bases). This CDR3 has 14 amino acids. Trimming removed 8 bases at V and 3 bases at J, with 13 bases between. From germline, CDR1 is MDHEN and CDR2 SYDVKM.

This clonotype was found many times. The V and J genes are TRBV27 and TRBJ1-2, with D uncertain. Germline V lookup: CDR1 MNHEY, CDR2 SMNVEV (reference sequence). This CDR3 region has 11 residues. V was clipped by 6 bases and J by 4 bases, with 6 bases between them. CDR3 DNA: TGTGCCAGCAGAGGAGGCTATGGCTACACCTTC. Protein sequence: CASRGGYGYTF.

The chain uses TRBV6-2 or TRBV6-3 and TRBJ2-7; 9 nucleotides align to TRBD2. Losses at the gene ends were 2 bases for V and 2 bases for J; bases not matched to a gene: 1. The CDR3 sequence is 14 residues long. Germline V CDR1 and CDR2: MNHEY, SVGEGT. CDR3 bases: TGTGCCAGCAGTTACCTAGCGGGAACCTACGAGCAGTACTTC. Its translation: CASSYLAGTYEQYF.

The chain is built from TRBV29-1 and TRBJ2-5, with 9 bases fitting TRBD2. Germline V gene sequence: CDR1 SQVTM, CDR2 ANQGSEA. CDR3 size: 17 residues. J was trimmed by 1 base and V by 4 bases; bases with no gene match: 13. CDR3 loop: CSVVTVGGGVFQETQYF. The DNA for the CDR3 is TGCAGCGTTGTGACAGTGGGCGGGGGGGTTTTCCAAGAGACCCAGTACTTC.

Remarks on this clonotype: This sequence may be a read error, since a much larger clone differs from it by one base. V gene TRBV6-6 combines with J gene TRBJ2-7; 8 bases line up with TRBD1. Looked up from germline, CDR1 is MNHNY and CDR2 is SVGAGI (reference sequence). The CDR3 extends over 15 amino acids. CDR3: CASSYPGQESYEPYF. The CDR3, as DNA: TGTGCCAGCAGTTACCCGGGACAGGAATCCTACGAGCCGTACTTC.

This clonotype showed up just a few times. The chain employs TRBV4-3 and TRBJ2-4; possible D gene TRBD1, 6 bases. Germline CDR1 and CDR2: LGHNA and YSLEER. This CDR3 has 16 residues. Between the trimmed V and J ends, which lost 4 bases and 0 bases, there was a span of 13 bases. The CDR3 region is CASSPETGIAKNIQYF. The CDR3 bases are TGCGCCAGCAGCCCCGAGACAGGAATAGCCAAAAACATTCAGTACTTC.

This clonotype was seen a handful of times. The rearrangement uses TRBV6-6 and TRBJ2-7; D gene uncertain. Trimming pared 0 bases from V and 2 bases from J, leaving 8 bases between. The CDR3 runs 14 residues. Germline CDR1 MNHNY, CDR2 SVGAGI (reference sequence). The CDR3 region has the DNA TGTGCCAGCAGTTACTCGGAGCGAACCTACGAGCAGTACTTC. The encoded protein is CASSYSERTYEQYF.

There are a few counts of this clonotype. V usage is TRBV20-1 and J usage is TRBJ2-7; no clear D gene. Trimming cost V 3 bases and J 3 bases, with 15 bases left between them. Germline V gives CDR1 DFQATT, CDR2 SNEGSKA (reference sequence). This CDR3 region has 14 residues. CDR3 bases: TGCAGTGCTAGGAGGTCAGGTTCGATCTACGAGCAGTACTTC. Its protein product is CSARRSGSIYEQYF.

The table lists this clonotype with many counts. This chain links TRBV6-5 with TRBJ1-1; TRBD1 agrees at 12 bases. In germline, CDR1 is MNHEY, CDR2 SVGAGI. The CDR3 runs 14 residues. Trimming cost V 5 bases and J 5 bases; bases outside gene matches: 3. This chain's CDR3 is CASSRGQGATEAFF. As DNA, the CDR3 is TGTGCCAGCAGTCGGGGACAGGGGGCAACTGAAGCTTTCTTT.

The chain employs TRBV29-1 and TRBJ2-4, with D unclear. Trimming took 5 bases from V and 9 from J, leaving 14 bases between them. Germline V CDR1 and CDR2: SQVTM, ANQGSEA. The CDR3 length is 12 residues. The CDR3 spells CSVSGGPSIQYF. In DNA, the CDR3 is TGCAGCGTTTCCGGTGGGCCCTCCATTCAGTACTTC.

This clonotype was observed many times. The CDR3 spells CASGLLRDNEKLFF. Here the CDR3 DNA reads TGTGCCAGTGGCCTCCTCAGGGATAATGAAAAACTGTTTTTT. The chain has TRBV19 and TRBJ1-4; D may be TRBD1 (5 bases). The CDR3 covers 14 residues. V was clipped by 8 bases and J by 4 bases, with 14 bases between them. The germline V gene encodes CDR1 LNHDA and CDR2 SQIVND (reference sequence).

This clonotype was observed many times. V gene TRBV5-1 combines with J gene TRBJ1-6; 7 nucleotides line up with TRBD1. Germline loops: CDR1 SGHRS, CDR2 YFSETQ. The CDR3 loop spans 19 amino acids. Trimming cost V 2 bases and J 9 bases; bases outside gene matches: 20. This CDR3 reads CASSFGPRGTDREGSPLHF. The CDR3 DNA is TGCGCCAGCAGCTTCGGTCCCCGAGGAACCGACAGGGAGGGTTCACCCCTCCACTTT.